This T cell receptor beta chain was identified during a study of early T cells in non-severe SARS-CoV-2 infection. TCRdb ran MiXCR on the 5' RACE reads and lists one entry per CDR3 protein. The sample carries 51,000 or so distinct CDR3 sequences, approximately 10% recorded once. This clonotype was found many times. The CDR3 has 13 amino acids. Trimming removed 8 bases from V and 5 bases from J, with 15 bases in between. The TCR was taken from an adult who was a healthcare worker with PCR-confirmed SARS-CoV-2 infection or an uninfected control (not recorded which). The sequenced sample was whole blood. The chain is built from TRBV12-3 or TRBV12-4 and TRBJ1-2; TRBD1 might be the D (5 bases). This CDR3 is CASSIGAGYGYTF. The DNA for the CDR3 is TGTGCCAGCTCCATTGGGGCAGGGTATGGCTACACCTTC.